This TCR beta chain was recovered during a study of T cells in Graves' hyperthyroidism and ophthalmopathy. Germline CDR1 is KGHSH and CDR2 is LQKENI. The CDR3 length is 16 residues. Trimming pared 5 bases from V and 0 bases from J, leaving 15 bases between. There were TCR beta CDR3 regions amplified from RNA transcripts. First-round RT-PCR targeting the TCR CDR3 was performed with the HTBI primer set. TCRdb re-analysed the multiplex PCR reads in MiXCR, keeping a single row per CDR3 protein. The sample carries hundreds of thousands of distinct CDR3 sequences, 14% recorded once. Points from the study as a whole: Blood also carried most thyroid clonotypes expanded above 0.001.

With regard to this clonotype: Its specificity is unknown.

Thyroid ultrasound, orbital computed tomography, clinical symptoms, and serum thyroxine and TRAb underpinned diagnoses. The sample was blood. This rearrangement joins TRBV18 to TRBJ2-3, with unresolved D. The sequence came from a woman aged 50 to 65 with Graves' ophthalmopathy. The CDR3 DNA sequence: TGTGCCAGCTCAGCATCGGCTACCATTAGCACAGATACGCAGTATTTT. As protein: CASSASATISTDTQYF.